These 2 T cell receptor beta chains were sequenced from one sample in a study of shared clonotypes between healthy human individuals. Sequencing was performed with immunoSEQ multiplex PCR; in TCRdb, only in-frame clones are kept and a portion is missing. The sample carries around 2.5 million clones, approximately 93% recorded once. Sequencing was performed on naive CD4+ T cells from PBMCs. Noted subset: CD45RA+ positively selected. Every receptor here comes from a man aged 18-30 years in good health. Some clones in this sample may be carry-over from other donors' samples.

The rearrangement links TRBV4-1 to TRBJ2-3, with TRBD2 matching over 12 bases. With V trimmed by 1 base and J by 1 base, 9 bases remained unmatched. This CDR3 spans 19 amino acids. Per germline, CDR1 MGHRA and CDR2 YSYEKL. As DNA, the CDR3 is TGCGCCAGCAGCCAAGTTAGGTCTAGCGGGAGGGCCGGCACAGATACGCAGTATTTT. It codes for CASSQVRSSGRAGTDTQYF.

The rearrangement joins TRBV11-3 to TRBJ2-1; D perhaps matches TRBD2 (5 bases). CDR1 is SGHNT, CDR2 YENEEA, per germline. There are 15 residues in the CDR3. Deletions cut 2 bases from V and 0 bases from J, with 8 bases between. The CDR3 reads CASSLFGGSYNEQFF. The DNA for the CDR3 is TGTGCCAGCAGCTTATTTGGAGGCTCCTACAATGAGCAGTTCTTC.